Presented here are 17 T cell receptor beta chains from one specimen sequenced in a study of shared clonotypes between healthy human individuals. Naive CD8 cells were CD45RO-negative, positively selected for CCR7, excluding terminally differentiated effector memory CD45RA+ cells. The method was immunoSEQ multiplex PCR; TCRdb's version includes in-frame clones alone and lacks a portion of them. Of about 870,000 clones in the sample, more than 85% were seen once. The source material was naive CD8+ T cells sorted from blood. The receptor set was obtained from a man aged 25-40 years in good health.

Points on this clone: Other DNA sequences in this sample translate to the same CDR3. This chain uses TRBV28 with TRBJ1-3; D possibly corresponds to TRBD1 (5 bases). V lost 2 bases, J lost 3 bases, and 5 bases lay in between. Germline CDR1 is MDHEN and CDR2 is SYDVKM. The CDR3 consists of 13 residues. The CDR3, as DNA: TGTGCCAGCAGTTTAAGGGGTGGAAACACCATATATTTT. Its protein product is CASSLRGGNTIYF.

Regarding this clone: The same CDR3 arises from other DNA sequences in this sample as well. This chain connects TRBV27 to TRBJ2-1; unclear D gene. The CDR3 consists of 14 residues. V was clipped by 0 bases and J by 5 bases, with 8 bases between them. Germline V gives CDR1 MNHEY, CDR2 SMNVEV (reference sequence). The CDR3 reads CASSLSGPNNEQFF. For the CDR3, the DNA is TGTGCCAGCAGTTTATCAGGGCCAAACAATGAGCAGTTCTTC.

This clone was recorded only once. V is TRBV4-1 and J is TRBJ2-7; 14 bases map to TRBD2. The CDR3 consists of 16 residues. Germline CDR1 reads MGHRA; CDR2 reads YSYEKL. Trimming removed 4 bases from V and 3 bases from J; junction bases left unmatched: 5. This CDR3 reads CASSRGTSGSNYEQYF. CDR3 nucleotides: TGCGCCAGCAGCCGCGGGACTAGCGGGAGTAACTACGAGCAGTACTTC.

This sequence joins TRBV25-1 and TRBJ1-2; no definite D call. CDR1 is MGHDK and CDR2 is SYGVNS in the germline V gene. This CDR3 has 14 amino acids. V was clipped by 1 base and J by 2 bases, with 8 bases between them. The CDR3 DNA follows: TGTGCCAGCAGTGAATCCAGGTCAAACTATGGCTACACCTTC. Amino acid sequence: CASSESRSNYGYTF.

This chain joins TRBV4-2 and TRBJ2-1, with TRBD1 identical over 9 bases. This CDR3 has 17 residues. Germline assignment: CDR1 LGHNA and CDR2 YNFKEQ. V shed 0 bases, J shed 7 bases, and the junction held 10 bases outside the gene matches. In DNA form, the CDR3 reads TGTGCCAGCAGCCAAGAGCCCGGGACAGGGACCGTAAATGAGCAGTTCTTC. Amino acid sequence: CASSQEPGTGTVNEQFF.

V usage is TRBV5-5 and J usage is TRBJ2-3; the D is unclear. The CDR3 spans 13 residues. Trimming took off 4 bases at V and 4 bases at J, with 10 bases between the two ends. In germline, CDR1 is SGHKS, CDR2 YYEKEE (reference sequence). CDR3 DNA sequence: TGTGCCAGCAGCCCACCCCCTGCAGATACGCAGTATTTT. This sequence encodes CASSPPPADTQYF. The variable domain in full, with the rest retrieved from reference TRBV5-5 and TRBJ2-3, is DAGVTQSPTHLIKTRGQQVTLRCSPISGHKSVSWYQQVLGQGPQFIFQYYEKEERGRGNFPDRFSARQFPNYSSELNVNALLLGDSALYLCASSPPPADTQYFGPGTRLTVL.

The genes are TRBV4-1 and TRBJ1-4; D call uncertain. With 0 bases removed from V and 8 bases from J, the gap between germline ends came to 13 bases. Germline V gene sequence: CDR1 MGHRA, CDR2 YSYEKL. CDR3 length: 15 residues. Written as DNA, the CDR3 is TGCGCCAGCAGCCAAGAAGGGTCGGACGGAGAAAAACTGTTTTTT. It codes for CASSQEGSDGEKLFF.

The J gene is TRBJ2-5, the V gene TRBV7-6; tentative D call: TRBD1 (5 bases). Germline CDR1 is SGHVS and CDR2 is FNYEAQ. The CDR3 contains 17 residues. The V end lost 5 bases, the J end lost 2 bases, and 21 bases lay between the germline ends. The CDR3 region has the DNA TGTGCCAGCAGCCTCGGTACCTGGGGCTTCGGGCAAGAGACCCAGTACTTC. The encoded protein is CASSLGTWGFGQETQYF.

The gene calls are TRBV15 and TRBJ1-1, with TRBD1 as a possible D gene (5 bases). This CDR3 has 14 residues. Between the trimmed V and J ends, which lost 8 bases and 3 bases, there was a span of 16 bases. CDR1 is LNHNV and CDR2 is YYDKDF in the germline V gene (reference sequence). The CDR3 loop reads CATEGGLRDTEAFF. The CDR3 DNA reads as TGTGCCACCGAAGGAGGCCTCAGGGACACTGAAGCTTTCTTT.

This clone occurred once. This chain links TRBV27 with TRBJ2-7, with a possible D match to TRBD2 (6 bases). CDR3 size: 13 residues. V was trimmed by 5 bases and J by 3 bases, leaving 11 bases between them. Germline V gives CDR1 MNHEY, CDR2 SMNVEV (reference sequence). CDR3 protein: CASSAGPLYEQYF. CDR3 nucleotides: TGTGCCAGCAGTGCGGGGCCGCTCTACGAGCAGTACTTC.

J is TRBJ2-2 and V is TRBV29-1; 8 bases align to TRBD2. V shed 7 bases and J 2 bases; nucleotides not matched to a gene: 15. This CDR3 region has 17 residues. From germline, CDR1 is SQVTM and CDR2 ANQGSEA. The CDR3 DNA follows: TGCAGCGCTTCGGGGGGGCGCCCCTCAAAAAACACCGGGGAGCTGTTTTTT. Translation gives CSASGGRPSKNTGELFF.

The chain carries TRBV19 and TRBJ2-1, with TRBD2 matching 7 bases. The CDR3 totals 14 residues. J lost 4 bases, V lost 5 bases, and 5 bases had no gene match. The germline V gene encodes CDR1 LNHDA and CDR2 SQIVND (reference sequence). The CDR3, as DNA: TGTGCCAGTAGTTTTGGGACTACGTACAATGAGCAGTTCTTC. Its protein is CASSFGTTYNEQFF.

This chain uses TRBV5-1 with TRBJ2-2; D not resolved. Germline-derived CDR1 and CDR2 are SGHRS and YFSETQ. The CDR3 is made up of 16 amino acids. With 0 bases removed from V and 3 bases from J, the gap between germline ends came to 12 bases. The DNA of the CDR3 is TGCGCCAGCAGCTTGGCCCTTTCAGGTGACACCGGGGAGCTGTTTTTT. As protein: CASSLALSGDTGELFF.

This sequence joins TRBV7-8 and TRBJ2-7, with D perhaps matching TRBD1 (5 bases). V dropped 1 base and J dropped 2 bases, with 12 bases sitting between them. The CDR3 runs to 15 residues. CDR1 and CDR2 (germline): SGHVS, FQNEAQ. The CDR3 protein is CASSLELTGAYEQYF. CDR3 coding DNA: TGTGCCAGCAGCTTAGAACTTACAGGAGCCTACGAGCAGTACTTC. The variable domain in full, with the rest retrieved from reference TRBV7-8 and TRBJ2-7, is GAGVSQSPRYKVAKRGQDVALRCDPISGHVSLFWYQQALGQGPEFLTYFQNEAQLDKSGLPSDRFFAERPEGSVSTLKIQRTQQEDSAVYLCASSLELTGAYEQYFGPGTRLTVT.

The rearrangement joins TRBV2 to TRBJ2-6; D not certain. The ends were cut back, 9 bases at V and 0 bases at J, with 6 bases in the middle. The V gene's germline CDR1 is SNHLY and CDR2 FYNNEI. CDR3 length: 13 residues. The CDR3 DNA reads as TGTGCCAGGCAGGTCTCTGGGGCCAACGTCCTGACTTTC. Its translation is CARQVSGANVLTF. The full variable domain, completed using reference TRBV2 and TRBJ2-6, is EPEVTQTPSHQVTQMGQEVILRCVPISNHLYFYWYRQILGQKVEFLVSFYNNEISEKSEIFDDQFSVERPDGSNFTLKIRSTKLEDSAMYFCARQVSGANVLTFGAGSRLTVL.

The J gene is TRBJ1-2, the V gene TRBV27, with D uncertain. CDR1 MNHEY and CDR2 SMNVEV come from the germline V gene (reference sequence). V lost 6 bases to trimming and J lost 6 bases, with 8 bases between them. CDR3 length: 11 residues. CDR3 loop: CASRAMDGYTF. In DNA, the CDR3 is TGTGCCAGCAGAGCGATGGATGGCTACACCTTC.

The genes are TRBV15 and TRBJ2-2; 10 nucleotides align to TRBD1. J was trimmed by 3 bases and V by 6 bases; bases with no gene match: 7. Germline-derived CDR1 and CDR2 are LNHNV and YYDKDF (reference sequence). The CDR3 totals 16 residues. The CDR3 DNA sequence: TGTGCCACCAGAACCGGGACAGGGGCGGACACCGGGGAGCTGTTTTTT. Protein product: CATRTGTGADTGELFF.